This TCR beta chain emerged from a study of T-cell reconstitution after alpha-beta-depleted transplantation in children. Trimming cost V 8 bases and J 2 bases, with 17 bases left between them. This CDR3 comprises 15 residues. This clonotype was counted at least ten times. As yet, its antigen is unknown. Study-wide results and caveats: Newly produced T cells mostly accounted for T-cell counts and diversity one year post-transplant. Alpha-beta T cells present about two months after transplant were reported to originate from several hundred expanded graft clones. Surviving thymic progenitors and recipient T cells were the source of high TCRbeta diversity at day 60 in some patients.

Construction of the TCRbeta library involved unique molecular identifiers. TCRdb ran MiXCR on the PCR reads and lists one entry per CDR3 protein. The sample has approximately 300,000 distinct CDR3 sequences; roughly 12% are singletons. V is TRBV12-3 or TRBV12-4 and J is TRBJ2-3; TRBD1 is a possible D gene (5 bases). The sample was peripheral blood, taken 180 days after TCRalphabeta/CD19-depleted stem cell transplant. The sequence came from a male patient under 10 years old who had a stem cell transplant for chronic granulomatous disease, so the T cells may come from the graft donor. CDR3 sequence reads: CASLAGWGATDTQYF. The DNA of the CDR3 is TGTGCCAGCTTGGCCGGGTGGGGCGCCACAGATACGCAGTATTTT.